The 3 T cell receptor beta chains below were found in one sample sequenced in a study of T-cell memory formation after mild COVID-19. MiXCR, applied by TCRdb to the 5' RACE reads, yields one record per CDR3 protein. In the table there are hundreds of thousands of distinct CDR3 sequences, roughly 15% of which are singletons. Sequencing input: PBMCs or a T cell subset sorted from them (not recorded which). These TCRs come from a man younger than 35 who had mild COVID-19 (a few samples of this study predate the infection). Cell type and time point are not known.

The genes are TRBV10-3 and TRBJ1-2; maybe TRBD1 (5 bases). V lost 2 bases to trimming and J lost 2 bases, with 12 bases between them. Germline-derived CDR1 and CDR2 are ENHRY and SYGVKD. The CDR3 runs to 15 residues. The CDR3 reads CAISEGTGINYGYTF. CDR3 nucleotide sequence: TGTGCCATCAGTGAGGGGACCGGGATAAACTATGGCTACACCTTC.

This chain joins TRBV6-2 or TRBV6-3 and TRBJ1-3, with D unresolved. The CDR3 has 15 residues. Trimming removed 6 bases at V and 0 bases at J, with 12 bases between. The germline V gene has CDR1 MNHEY and CDR2 SVGEGT. CDR3 loop: CASRVPFRSGNTIYF. The CDR3 DNA reads TGTGCCAGCAGAGTACCCTTTCGCTCTGGAAACACCATATATTTT.

The chain employs TRBV13 and TRBJ1-1, with no clear D. This CDR3 has 12 amino acids. V was shortened by 2 bases and J by 8 bases, with 9 bases between the two germline ends. The germline V gene has CDR1 PRHDT and CDR2 FYEKMQ (reference sequence). CDR3 sequence: CASSLIENEAFF. Here the CDR3 DNA reads TGTGCCAGCAGCTTAATCGAGAACGAAGCTTTCTTT.